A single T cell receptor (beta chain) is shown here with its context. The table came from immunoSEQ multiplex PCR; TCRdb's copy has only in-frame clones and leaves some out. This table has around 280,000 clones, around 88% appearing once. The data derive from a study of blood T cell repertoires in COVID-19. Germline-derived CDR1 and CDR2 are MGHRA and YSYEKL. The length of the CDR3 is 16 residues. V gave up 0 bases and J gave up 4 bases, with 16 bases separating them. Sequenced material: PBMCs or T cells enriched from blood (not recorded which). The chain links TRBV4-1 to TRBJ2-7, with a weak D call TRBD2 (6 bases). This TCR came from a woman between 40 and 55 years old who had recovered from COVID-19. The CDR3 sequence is CASSQDLTGDFYEQYF. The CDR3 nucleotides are TGCGCCAGCAGCCAAGATTTAACGGGAGACTTTTACGAGCAGTACTTC.